Listed here is a single T cell receptor beta chain. The data were obtained in a study of T-cell reconstitution after alpha-beta-depleted transplantation in children. After removal of 0 bases from V and 4 bases from J, the junction contained 6 bases not matched to a gene. Germline CDR1 and CDR2: LGHNA and YSLEER. CDR3 length: 15 amino acids. The TCRbeta library was prepared with unique molecular identifiers. Each CDR3 protein gets one entry after TCRdb re-called the PCR reads with MiXCR. The table lists some 350,000 distinct CDR3 sequences, over 9% of them singletons, with 2.4% in the top ten. Sequences were derived from PBMCs from the stem cell graft donor, sampled from the stem cell graft. J is TRBJ2-7 and V is TRBV4-3; the match to TRBD1 covers 7 bases. The sequence came from a human donor who donated a stem cell graft to a child with acute lymphoblastic leukemia. The CDR3 DNA sequence: TGCGCCAGCAGCCAAGATCCAGGGGGACCTTACGAGCAGTACTTC. The encoded protein is CASSQDPGGPYEQYF.